This T cell receptor (beta chain) stems from a study of T and B cells in COVID-19 patients. Turning to the study itself: The recovered patients had mostly mild to moderate COVID-19 with outpatient management. Study-wide results and caveats: Active COVID-19 showed highly clonal TRB repertoires; recovery showed diversity and richness above healthy donors. Symptomatic-phase blood samples from mildly ill patients and early samples from severe cases were scarce.

TRB rearrangements were amplified by multiplex PCR with BIOMED2 TRB-A/B primers. TCRdb re-called the multiplex PCR reads through MiXCR, storing one row per CDR3 protein. The table records approximately 17,000 distinct CDR3 sequences, 25% to 30% of them present only once. Germline CDR1 reads DFQATT; CDR2 reads SNEGSKA (reference sequence). V shed 6 bases and J shed 1 base, with 13 bases lying between them. The CDR3 consists of 14 residues. As regards this clonotype: As yet, its antigen is unknown.

Blood genomic DNA input for TRB amplification was roughly 250-550 ng. The sequencing sample was made of blood. The receptor was isolated from a human donor who had recovered from COVID-19. The chain couples TRBV20-1 to TRBJ1-5; D is perhaps TRBD1 (5 bases). CDR3 bases: TGCAGTGCCGCGGGGGGGAGCAGCAATCAGCCCCAGCATTTT. It codes for CSAAGGSSNQPQHF.